This T cell receptor (beta chain) is from a study of tumor and adjacent non-tumor tissue in lung cancer. Study-level information: Aged about 30 to 85 years, patients included 10 men and 5 women with stage I to III disease.

From germline, CDR1 is MNHEY and CDR2 SVGAGI. V lost 8 bases, J lost 11 bases, and 18 bases lay in between. CDR3 length equals 12 residues. Three rounds of nested PCR, following a modified ARM-PCR protocol, produced the TCRbeta library. TCRdb recomputed calls from the multiplex PCR reads with MiXCR, one row per CDR3 protein. The repertoire holds fewer than 120,000 distinct CDR3 sequences, with 84% as singletons. Worth noting for this clonotype: Its antigen is currently unknown.

The template was RNA from unsorted bulk tissue. General study findings and limits: Tumor repertoires had a smaller top 100 clone share than normal lung.

Sequences were obtained from lung tumor tissue. This sequence joins TRBV6-5 and TRBJ1-2, with a weak D call TRBD1 (5 bases). The TCR comes from a man aged 65 to 79 with non-small cell lung cancer. The DNA of the CDR3 is TGTGCCAGCTGGGGGGGTGGCTATGTGTACACCTTC. It specifies CASWGGGYVYTF.